These 10 T cell receptor beta chains originate from one sample sequenced in a study of T cell responses to AZD1222 COVID-19 vaccine. Assay: immunoSEQ multiplex PCR; the TCRdb copy retains only in-frame clones and omits some. The sample consists of around 150,000 clones, approximately 90% of them appearing once. The sample was peripheral blood, taken 28 days after the second AZD1222 dose. All receptors come from an adult who received the AZD1222 COVID-19 vaccine.

The chain carries TRBV9 and TRBJ1-1; D unresolved. The CDR3 loop spans 14 amino acids. V shed 4 bases and J shed 0 bases, with 10 bases lying between them. Germline lookup yields CDR1 SGDLS and CDR2 YYNGEE. CDR3 in amino acids: CASSQGRLNTEAFF. CDR3 nucleotides: TGTGCCAGCAGCCAAGGGCGTCTGAACACTGAAGCTTTCTTT.

The rearrangement joins TRBV4-3 to TRBJ2-7, with D perhaps assigned TRBD1 or TRBD2 (7 bases each). The CDR3 is 18 amino acids. Trimming cost V 4 bases and J 3 bases, with 25 bases left between them. Germline V lookup: CDR1 LGHNA, CDR2 YSLEER. In DNA, the CDR3 is TGCGCCAGCAGCCCTTCCGGGACGGGGGGAGGGGGCATCTACGAGCAGTACTTC. It is translated as CASSPSGTGGGGIYEQYF.

The rearrangement links TRBV5-1 to TRBJ2-2; no firm D call. With 2 bases removed from V and 7 bases from J, the gap between germline ends came to 15 bases. CDR1 and CDR2 from the germline V gene are SGHRS and YFSETQ. The CDR3 extends over 15 amino acids. The CDR3 nucleotides read TGCGCCAGCAGCTTCCCGGGCGGCGGCGACGGGGAGCTGTTTTTT. Translation: CASSFPGGGDGELFF.

This clone showed up just once. This chain joins TRBV7-2 and TRBJ2-5; D assignment may be TRBD1 or TRBD2 (6 bases each). Germline CDR1 reads SGHTA; CDR2 reads FQGNSA. Trimming took 1 base from V and 2 from J, leaving 11 bases between them. The CDR3 runs 15 residues. The CDR3: CASSLVRGLQETQYF. In nucleotides, the CDR3 is TGTGCCAGCAGCTTAGTACGGGGGCTACAAGAGACCCAGTACTTC.

The chain carries TRBV5-5 and TRBJ2-5, with 7 bases aligning to TRBD1. This CDR3 has 15 residues. V was pared by 2 bases and J by 4 bases, with 8 bases of the junction left unmatched. Germline assignment: CDR1 SGHKS and CDR2 YYEKEE (reference sequence). The chain's CDR3 is CASSLRGGIGETQYF. In DNA, the CDR3 is TGTGCCAGCAGCTTAAGAGGGGGCATTGGAGAGACCCAGTACTTC.

This clone was recorded a few times. The rearrangement uses TRBV19 and TRBJ2-7; D is uncertain. CDR3 length: 13 residues. V lost 3 bases and J lost 1, with 7 bases in between. The V gene's germline CDR1 is LNHDA and CDR2 SQIVND (reference sequence). The CDR3 DNA follows: TGTGCCAGTAGTATTACAGATTCCTACGAGCAGTACTTC. Its protein is CASSITDSYEQYF.

The chain has TRBV4-2 and TRBJ2-1, with a possible D match to TRBD1 (6 bases). The CDR3 runs to 16 residues. Germline V CDR1 and CDR2: LGHNA, YNFKEQ. V lost 4 bases to trimming and J lost 0 bases, with 13 bases between them. CDR3 in amino acids: CASSRTGSSSYNEQFF. The CDR3 DNA sequence: TGTGCCAGCAGCCGCACAGGGTCGAGCTCCTACAATGAGCAGTTCTTC.

The chain couples TRBV27 to TRBJ1-4; a possible D gene is TRBD1 (5 bases). Germline assignment: CDR1 MNHEY and CDR2 SMNVEV (reference sequence). Trimming shortened V by 6 bases and J by 5 bases, and 7 bases separated the two germline ends. The CDR3 contains 12 residues. The CDR3 here is CASRGGNEKLFF. The CDR3 DNA sequence: TGTGCCAGCAGGGGGGGGAATGAAAAACTGTTTTTT.

The chain carries TRBV19 and TRBJ1-3; a weak D match, TRBD1 (5 bases). V was clipped by 3 bases and J by 7 bases, with 16 bases between them. Germline-derived CDR1 and CDR2 are LNHDA and SQIVND (reference sequence). This CDR3 comprises 15 residues. Written as DNA, the CDR3 is TGTGCCAGTAGTATCGGGCAGGGATATGGGAACACCATATATTTT. The encoded protein is CASSIGQGYGNTIYF.

The V and J genes are TRBV28 and TRBJ1-2; TRBD1 aligns across 8 bases. The CDR3 runs to 14 residues. Germline lookup yields CDR1 MDHEN and CDR2 SYDVKM. V shed 6 bases and J 7 bases; nucleotides not matched to a gene: 10. The CDR3, as DNA: TGTGCCAGCAGGACAGGGGCTCCCTCCGGTGGCTACACCTTC. Protein: CASRTGAPSGGYTF.